A selection of T cell receptor beta chains follows, all from one sample in a study of cytotoxic CD8 clonotypes in ibrutinib-treated CLL. Assay used: immunoSEQ multiplex PCR; TCRdb lists only in-frame clones, some missing. The sample holds 73,000 or so clones, 68% seen once. Sequencing was performed on PBMCs, taken after 12 months of ibrutinib treatment. The receptors were sampled from a human donor with chronic lymphocytic leukemia. The CDR3 runs from the conserved cysteine through the conserved F or W. A D gene is named only where the DNA matches it firmly. Not all rows give a size; the values are once, few, many and, for expanded clones, a class.

j_call d_call v_call clone_size cdr3_nt cdr3_aa
TRBJ2-5 TRBD1 TRBV7-9 . TGTGCCAGCAGCACCTTAGGACAGGGTCTGGAGACCCAGTACTTC CASSTLGQGLETQYF
TRBJ1-2 . TRBV19 few TGTGCCAGTGGTGGACAGAACCTCTATGGCTACACCTTC CASGGQNLYGYTF
TRBJ1-2 . TRBV30 . TGTGCCTGGAGTGATGGTGGCTACACCTTC CAWSDGGYTF
TRBJ2-3 . TRBV9 . TGTGCCAGCAGCGTAGCCCAGGGGCTCACAGATACGCAGTATTTT CASSVAQGLTDTQYF
TRBJ2-7 TRBD1 TRBV5-1 . TGCGCCAGCAGCAAAGGACAGGGTCTGGACGAGCAGTACTTC CASSKGQGLDEQYF
TRBJ1-1 . TRBV6-5 once TGTGCCAGCAGTTATGAGGCAGGGAAGACTTTCTTT CASSYEAGKTFF
TRBJ1-2 . TRBV7-9 . TGTGCCAGCAGCCCACAGGGTCTTGAGGACTATGGCTACACCTTC CASSPQGLEDYGYTF
TRBJ2-5 . TRBV5-4 few TGTGCCAGCAGCTTGAGGCGCTGGCAGCAAGAGACCCAGTACTTC CASSLRRWQQETQYF
TRBJ2-7 . TRBV6-5 . TGTGCCAGCAGTAGCCAGGGGAGTATAACCTACGAGCAGTACTTC CASSSQGSITYEQYF
TRBJ1-6 . TRBV28 . TGTGCCAGCAGTCCACGTCCGGGAAAGAGCTCCTATAATTCACCCCTCCACTTT CASSPRPGKSSYNSPLHF
TRBJ2-3 . TRBV5-1 once TGCGCCAGCAGCTTGGCCGATGGGGCCTCTCTAACAGATACGCAGTATTTT CASSLADGASLTDTQYF
TRBJ2-2 TRBD2 TRBV9 . TGTGCCAGCAGCGTTCGGACTAGCGGAAACACCGGGGAGCTGTTTTTT CASSVRTSGNTGELFF
TRBJ2-1 . TRBV4-2 . TGTGCCAGCAGCCAGGGGGCTAGCGAGGTCTACAATGAGCAGTTCTTC CASSQGASEVYNEQFF
TRBJ2-7 TRBD2 TRBV2 . TGTGCCAGCAAGGGGCTAGCGGGCGAGCAGTACTTC CASKGLAGEQYF
TRBJ1-2 . TRBV7-9 . TGTGCCAGCAGCTTAGCGAGTGCTAGCCTCGGGGGCTACACCTTC CASSLASASLGGYTF
TRBJ2-3 TRBD1 TRBV19 . TGTGCCAGTAGTGCGGACAGGGACACAGATACGCAGTATTTT CASSADRDTDTQYF
TRBJ1-4 TRBD1 TRBV5-6 few TGTGCCAGCAGCTCAACAGGGGTTGAAAAACTGTTTTTT CASSSTGVEKLFF
TRBJ2-3 . TRBV19 . TGTGCCAGTAGCGGGGGACGGGCGGATACGCAGTATTTT CASSGGRADTQYF
TRBJ2-3 . TRBV4-3 . TGCGCCAGCAGCCAAGGAAACAGGGCTCCCACAGATACGCAGTATTTT CASSQGNRAPTDTQYF
TRBJ2-2 . TRBV2 . TGTGCCAGCAGTGCGGAGGGTCCGAACACCGGGGAGCTGTTTTTT CASSAEGPNTGELFF
TRBJ2-7 . TRBV5-1 once TGCGCCAGCAGCCAGGACCCCGCAGCGGGCGAGCAGTACTTC CASSQDPAAGEQYF
TRBJ2-5 . TRBV10-3 . TGTGCCACGGGGTCCCGTGAGAACCAAGAGACCCAGTACTTC CATGSRENQETQYF
TRBJ2-3 TRBD2 TRBV10-3 . TGTGCCATCTCAAGCGGGGGGGGTAGCACAGATACGCAGTATTTT CAISSGGGSTDTQYF
TRBJ2-5 . TRBV5-4 . TGTGCCAGCACCAACCCCACGGCTCGAGGGCAAGAGACCCAGTACTTC CASTNPTARGQETQYF
TRBJ2-7 . TRBV6-7 . TGTGCCAGCAAGGCGGCAGAGAGATCCTACGAGCAGTACTTC CASKAAERSYEQYF
TRBJ2-7 TRBD1 TRBV5-1 . TGCGCCAGCAGCTTGCGGACAGGGTCCCACGAGCAGTACTTC CASSLRTGSHEQYF
TRBJ1-2 TRBD1 TRBV18 . TGTGCCAGCTCACCGGACAGGGGGAAGAATGGCTACACCTTC CASSPDRGKNGYTF
TRBJ1-1 . TRBV6-4 . TGTGCCAGCAGCGTGAATGGAGGTGACACTGAAGCTTTCTTT CASSVNGGDTEAFF
TRBJ1-5 . TRBV27 . TGTGCCAGCAGTTGGTCCCACCCGAGCAATCAGCCCCAGCATTTT CASSWSHPSNQPQHF
TRBJ1-2 TRBD1 TRBV7-6 few TGTGCCAGCAGCTTAGGGAGGGACAGGCTCGATGGCTACACCTTC CASSLGRDRLDGYTF
TRBJ1-1 . TRBV19 . TGTGCCAGTACCCAAGGGTACGCAGCTTTCTTT CASTQGYAAFF
TRBJ2-7 . TRBV4-2 . TGTGCCAGCAGCCCTCTTAGCGGCTACGAGCAGTACTTC CASSPLSGYEQYF
TRBJ2-2 TRBD1 TRBV29-1 few TGCAGCGTTGAAGACGGGACAGGGGCCACCGTTGTCGGGGAGCTGTTTTTT CSVEDGTGATVVGELFF
TRBJ1-4 . TRBV27 . TGTGCCAGCAGTTTCTGGGGGGGTAATGAAAAACTGTTTTTT CASSFWGGNEKLFF
TRBJ2-7 TRBD1 TRBV6-1 . TGTGCCAGCAGTGCAGGACCTGGACAGGCGTACGAGCAGTACTTC CASSAGPGQAYEQYF
TRBJ2-7 TRBD1 TRBV2 few TGTGCCAGCAGCGACAGGGCCTACGAGCAGTACTTC CASSDRAYEQYF
TRBJ2-7 . TRBV19 . TGTGCCAGTAGTATTTCGGGCAGGGCCTGGGCCTACGAGCAGTACTTC CASSISGRAWAYEQYF
TRBJ2-1 . TRBV14 . TGTGCCAGCAGCCAAGTTAGGGGGGCCTACAATGAGCAGTTCTTC CASSQVRGAYNEQFF